The text below deals with one T cell receptor beta chain. This record comes from a study of blood T cell repertoires in COVID-19. In the study overall: Whether acute or convalescent, the COVID-19 samples came from the United States, Italy and Spain. Nucleic acid was either cDNA or gDNA, and it came from T cells, B-cell-depleted T cells, or PBMCs.

The V end was cut by 3 bases, the J end by 5 bases, with 19 bases between. CDR1 SNHLY and CDR2 FYNNEI come from the germline V gene. The CDR3 spans 16 residues. Authors' analysis steps: It was from reference gene primer amplification that nucleated cell counts were estimated. Profiled with immunoSEQ multiplex PCR; TCRdb holds only in-frame clones, not every one. The DNA was the basis for D and trimming; V, J and clone size are from that table. The sample includes 200,000 to 300,000 clones, around four fifths of them seen just once. This chain joins TRBV2 and TRBJ2-5; a weak D match, TRBD1 (6 bases). The source material was peripheral blood. This TCR came from a woman aged 55-70 years with active or convalescent COVID-19. CDR3 nucleotide sequence: TGTGCCAGCAGTGAGCTCGCCACCAGGGGCGGGGAGACCCAGTACTTC. Its translation: CASSELATRGGETQYF.